A single sample gave rise to the 31 T cell receptor beta chains below, sequenced in a study of patients and donors after allogeneic stem cell transplantation. TCRdb itself ran the RT-PCR reads through MiXCR, one entry per CDR3 protein. The profile shows approximately 430,000 distinct CDR3 sequences, roughly 17% of them singletons. The sequenced sample was blood, either unsorted or a sorted T cell fraction (not recorded which). Receptors were obtained from a human donor who was either an allogeneic HSCT recipient or a stem cell or donor lymphocyte infusion donor (not recorded which). It is not recorded whose cells these are; they may come from a transplant donor.

This clonotype was seen more than once but under ten times. The V and J genes are TRBV3-1 and TRBJ2-5, with unresolved D. Germline V gives CDR1 LGHDT, CDR2 YNNKEL (reference sequence). The CDR3 is 14 amino acids. V was cut by 0 bases and J by 3 bases, with 8 bases left in between. The CDR3 DNA follows: TGTGCCAGCAGCCAAGATCGGCATAAAGAGACCCAGTACTTC. Protein sequence: CASSQDRHKETQYF.

This clonotype has a count of ten or more. The chain recombines TRBV10-3 with TRBJ2-7; D remains ambiguous. V shed 0 bases and J shed 10 bases, with 10 bases lying between them. Germline V gene lookup returns CDR1 ENHRY and CDR2 SYGVKD. The CDR3 loop spans 12 amino acids. CDR3 loop: CAISESKRIQYF. For the CDR3, the DNA is TGTGCCATCAGTGAGTCGAAAAGGATCCAGTACTTC.

The rearrangement links TRBV3-1 to TRBJ1-5, with 11 nucleotides matching TRBD1. Germline loops: CDR1 LGHDT, CDR2 YNNKEL (reference sequence). This CDR3 comprises 17 residues. V gave up 5 bases and J gave up 6 bases; unmatched junction bases: 12. CDR3 amino acids: CASSAPGQGDVGQPQHF. The CDR3, as DNA: TGTGCCAGCAGCGCTCCGGGACAGGGGGATGTTGGTCAGCCCCAGCATTTT.

This clonotype was observed many times. The CDR3 DNA reads as TGTGCCAGCAGTTTGTATGAAAAACTGTTTTTT. Encoded protein: CASSLYEKLFF. The rearrangement joins TRBV12-3 or TRBV12-4 to TRBJ1-4, with D unresolved. V dropped 3 bases and J dropped 6 bases, with 2 bases sitting between them. This CDR3 is 11 amino acids long.

This clonotype was observed a handful of times. The chain is built from TRBV12-3 or TRBV12-4 and TRBJ1-6, with a tentative D call TRBD1 (5 bases). This CDR3 region has 14 residues. The V end lost 4 bases, the J end lost 7 bases, and 11 bases lay between the germline ends. In nucleotides, the CDR3 is TGTGCCAGCAGTTCTCAGGGTAGGAATTCACCCCTCCACTTT. It specifies CASSSQGRNSPLHF.

The CDR3, as DNA: TGTGCCAGCAGCCAAGATGAGTTGTGGCGGGGGGTCTCCTACAATGAGCAGTTCTTC. Its translation is CASSQDELWRGVSYNEQFF. The V and J genes are TRBV4-2 and TRBJ2-1; 8 bases match TRBD2. The germline gives CDR1 LGHNA, CDR2 YNFKEQ. V shed 0 bases and J 0 bases; nucleotides not matched to a gene: 10. This CDR3 is 19 amino acids long.

A few counts support this clonotype. The chain has TRBV4-1 and TRBJ1-1; TRBD1 matches 7 bases. The CDR3 contains 14 residues. J lost 0 bases, V lost 6 bases, and 4 bases had no gene match. Germline CDR1 MGHRA, CDR2 YSYEKL. The CDR3 is CASRDRTMNTEAFF. CDR3 in DNA: TGCGCCAGCAGGGACAGGACTATGAACACTGAAGCTTTCTTT.

This clonotype was counted a few times. The rearrangement uses TRBV5-1 and TRBJ1-1, with D unclear. The germline V gene has CDR1 SGHRS and CDR2 YFSETQ. Trimming took 3 bases from V and 8 from J, leaving 11 bases between them. This CDR3 has 12 residues. CDR3 nucleotide sequence: TGCGCCAGCAGCTCTGATATGGGAGAAGCTTTCTTT. It translates to CASSSDMGEAFF.

This clonotype was seen ten or more times. This chain joins TRBV7-2 and TRBJ2-1; D is ambiguous. Germline V lookup: CDR1 SGHTA, CDR2 FQGNSA. V gave up 4 bases and J gave up 10 bases, with 11 bases separating them. The CDR3 covers 12 residues. The chain's CDR3 is CASSSRPSEQFF. The CDR3 DNA reads TGTGCCAGCAGCTCCAGACCGTCCGAGCAGTTCTTC.

This clonotype was picked up many times. The chain recombines TRBV3-1 with TRBJ1-2; no clear D gene. Germline CDR1 and CDR2: LGHDT and YNNKEL (reference sequence). This CDR3 region has 12 residues. V was trimmed by 3 bases and J by 2 bases, leaving 4 bases between them. This CDR3 reads CASSQGNYGYTF. CDR3 bases: TGTGCCAGCAGCCAGGGAAACTATGGCTACACCTTC. Combining the CDR3 with reference TRBV3-1 and TRBJ1-2 gives the whole variable domain DTAVSQTPKYLVTQMGNDKSIKCEQNLGHDTMYWYKQDSKKFLKIMFSYNNKELIINETVPNRFSPKSPDKAHLNLHINSLELGDSAVYFCASSQGNYGYTFGSGTRLTVV.

The rearrangement joins TRBV3-1 to TRBJ2-1; TRBD2 aligns across 15 bases. Germline loops: CDR1 LGHDT, CDR2 YNNKEL (reference sequence). The J segment lost 4 bases and the V segment lost 1 base, leaving 11 bases of the junction unmatched. This CDR3 region has 20 residues. CDR3 amino acids: CASSQVPRTSGRAEYNEQFF. The CDR3, as DNA: TGTGCCAGCAGCCAAGTTCCCCGGACTAGCGGGAGGGCCGAATACAATGAGCAGTTCTTC.

This rearrangement joins TRBV7-9 to TRBJ2-3; 10 bases map to TRBD2. The V segment lost 5 bases and the J segment 5 bases; nucleotides outside the gene matches: 7. This CDR3 is 15 amino acids long. Germline V gene sequence: CDR1 SEHNR, CDR2 FQNEAQ (reference sequence). The chain's CDR3 is CASSQSGLAQDTQYF. The CDR3 DNA sequence: TGTGCCAGCAGCCAGTCGGGACTAGCGCAAGATACGCAGTATTTT. Using reference TRBV7-9 and TRBJ2-3 for the parts outside the CDR3, the full variable domain is DTGVSQNPRHKITKRGQNVTFRCDPISEHNRLYWYRQTLGQGPEFLTYFQNEAQLEKSRLLSDRFSAERPKGSFSTLEIQRTEQGDSAMYLCASSQSGLAQDTQYFGPGTRLTVL.

A few counts support this clonotype. The chain couples TRBV12-3 or TRBV12-4 to TRBJ2-7, with a tentative D call TRBD2 (6 bases). The CDR3 runs 16 residues. V was cut by 5 bases and J by 5 bases, with 22 bases left in between. The CDR3, as DNA: TGTGCCAGCAGTCCATACCGGGGGTGGGAGGCCAACGAGCAGTACTTC. This codes for CASSPYRGWEANEQYF.

The sample holds a few counts of this clonotype. The chain uses TRBV29-1 and TRBJ2-2; D gene uncertain. The V gene's germline CDR1 is SQVTM and CDR2 ANQGSEA. Deletions cut 6 bases from V and 6 bases from J, with 20 bases between. The CDR3 has 15 residues. This chain's CDR3 is CSVPSPYPSAGELFF. The CDR3 region has the DNA TGCAGCGTCCCCAGTCCCTATCCCTCGGCCGGGGAGCTGTTTTTT.

This clonotype turned up a few times. V and J are TRBV5-5 and TRBJ1-2; 8 bases are a match to TRBD1. CDR3 length: 12 residues. From germline, CDR1 is SGHKS and CDR2 YYEKEE (reference sequence). The ends lost 6 bases at V and 5 bases at J; junction bases unmatched: 3. DNA for the CDR3: TGTGCCAGCACCGGGACAGGATATGGCTACACCTTC. As protein: CASTGTGYGYTF.

There are a few counts of this clonotype. V and J are TRBV2 and TRBJ1-1; D might be TRBD1 (5 bases). The CDR3 sequence is 14 residues long. V lost 3 bases, J lost 7 bases, and 15 bases lay in between. The germline V gene encodes CDR1 SNHLY and CDR2 FYNNEI. CDR3 amino acids: CASSDRVVGGEAFF. CDR3 bases: TGTGCCAGCAGTGACAGGGTCGTAGGTGGTGAAGCTTTCTTT.

This clonotype appeared many times. The chain employs TRBV9 and TRBJ2-6; possibly TRBD2 for D (5 bases). The germline V gene encodes CDR1 SGDLS and CDR2 YYNGEE. Deletions cut 0 bases from V and 1 base from J, with 11 bases between. This CDR3 has 17 amino acids. The chain's CDR3 is CASSVVSRGSGANVLTF. The CDR3 nucleotides read TGTGCCAGCAGCGTAGTTTCCCGGGGATCTGGGGCCAACGTCCTGACTTTC.

There are many counts of this clonotype. The J gene is TRBJ1-5, the V gene TRBV20-1, with no clear D. Trimming stripped 6 bases from V and 6 bases from J, with 3 bases between. Per the germline V gene, CDR1 is DFQATT and CDR2 is SNEGSKA (reference sequence). The CDR3 is 9 amino acids. The CDR3 loop is CSAGQPQHF. CDR3 nucleotides: TGCAGTGCGGGTCAGCCCCAGCATTTT.

This clonotype came up a few times. The chain is built from TRBV7-6 and TRBJ1-3; D is uncertain. The germline CDR1 and CDR2 sequences are SGHVS and FNYEAQ. V was pared by 5 bases and J by 4 bases, with 12 bases between. This CDR3 has 14 amino acids. CDR3: CASSLGLTGNTIYF. The CDR3 bases are TGTGCCAGCAGCCTCGGACTTACAGGAAACACCATATATTTT.

The table lists this clonotype with a few counts. The V and J genes are TRBV7-8 and TRBJ1-5; TRBD1 is a possible D gene (6 bases). Per the germline V gene, CDR1 is SGHVS and CDR2 is FQNEAQ. The CDR3 spans 14 residues. Trimming cost V 4 bases and J 6 bases, with 13 bases left between them. CDR3 coding DNA: TGTGCCAGCAGCTGGGCACAGGGAGCTCAGCCCCAGCATTTT. Its protein product is CASSWAQGAQPQHF.

This clonotype has only a few counts. An end of the junction differs from the germline gene, which may be a read error. V is TRBV7-2 and J is TRBJ2-1; D perhaps matches TRBD2 (6 bases). CDR1 is SGHTA, CDR2 FQGNSA, per germline. The CDR3 consists of 17 residues. This chain's CDR3 is CASSLTHRGSSYNEKFF. CDR3 sequence (DNA): TGTGCCAGCAGCCTAACCCACCGGGGGAGCTCCTACAATGAGAAGTTCTTC.

The V and J genes are TRBV7-9 and TRBJ2-3; tentatively, D is TRBD2 (6 bases). Germline assignment: CDR1 SEHNR and CDR2 FQNEAQ (reference sequence). The germline V and J ends were trimmed by 2 bases and 2 bases, with 14 bases remaining between them. The CDR3 totals 16 residues. The CDR3 nucleotides read TGTGCCAGCAGCTTATTGAATCGGGGGTCCACAGATACGCAGTATTTT. Amino acids: CASSLLNRGSTDTQYF.

This chain joins TRBV20-1 and TRBJ1-2, with a tentative D call TRBD1 (5 bases). This CDR3 spans 9 amino acids. Germline CDR1 is DFQATT and CDR2 is SNEGSKA (reference sequence). The CDR3 coding sequence is TGCATCCAACGGGGGGGCTACACCTTC. Amino acid sequence: CIQRGGYTF.

This clonotype was detected a few times. This chain links TRBV11-3 with TRBJ2-5; D remains unclear. Germline values: CDR1 SGHNT, CDR2 YENEEA. V was pared by 1 base and J by 2 bases, with 11 bases between. This CDR3 has 15 amino acids. CDR3 protein: CASSLGPSPQETQYF. The CDR3, as DNA: TGTGCCAGCAGCTTAGGGCCGTCGCCTCAAGAGACCCAGTACTTC.

This clonotype was picked up a small number of times. The chain uses TRBV3-1 and TRBJ2-2; no firm D call. V was clipped by 2 bases and J by 5 bases, with 9 bases between them. Per the germline V gene, CDR1 is LGHDT and CDR2 is YNNKEL (reference sequence). The CDR3 loop spans 14 amino acids. The CDR3 protein is CASSQYGETGELFF. The CDR3 coding sequence is TGTGCCAGCAGCCAATATGGGGAAACCGGGGAGCTGTTTTTT.

This clonotype has only a few counts. The V and J genes are TRBV20-1 and TRBJ2-4; D gene uncertain. This CDR3 spans 15 amino acids. Germline CDR1 and CDR2: DFQATT and SNEGSKA (reference sequence). With 0 bases removed from V and 1 base from J, the gap between germline ends came to 10 bases. The CDR3 nucleotides are TGCAGTGCTAGAGAGGGGTTTGCGGCCAAAAACATTCAGTACTTC. Its protein is CSAREGFAAKNIQYF.

The rearrangement links TRBV20-1 to TRBJ1-2; TRBD1 might be the D (6 bases). Germline CDR1 DFQATT, CDR2 SNEGSKA (reference sequence). V lost 3 bases and J lost 5, with 22 bases in between. The length of the CDR3 is 16 residues. The CDR3 bases are TGCAGTGCTAGGCACCCAACCCACAGGGACGTTTATGGCTACACCTTC. Protein sequence: CSARHPTHRDVYGYTF.

This chain connects TRBV14 to TRBJ1-1; TRBD1 agrees at 9 bases. The length of the CDR3 is 15 residues. In germline, CDR1 is SGHDN, CDR2 FVKESK. V was clipped by 4 bases and J by 4 bases; unmatched bases: 7. The CDR3 nucleotides read TGTGCCAGCAGCCGACCCGACAGGGGGGGCACTGAAGCTTTCTTT. Residues: CASSRPDRGGTEAFF.

V and J are TRBV4-3 and TRBJ1-1; D call uncertain. Germline CDR1 is LGHNA and CDR2 is YSLEER. The CDR3 totals 15 residues. Trimming stripped 4 bases from V and 1 base from J, with 13 bases between. CDR3 protein: CASSLGISRNTEAFF. The CDR3 DNA follows: TGCGCCAGCAGCCTTGGGATCTCCAGGAACACTGAAGCTTTCTTT.

V is TRBV5-5 and J is TRBJ2-7; D is undetermined. V dropped 2 bases and J dropped 6 bases, with 9 bases sitting between them. The CDR3 totals 12 residues. CDR1 SGHKS and CDR2 YYEKEE come from the germline V gene (reference sequence). CDR3 DNA sequence: TGTGCCAGCAGCTTAGTCGATGCCGAGCAGTACTTC. It encodes CASSLVDAEQYF.

This clonotype was observed a few times. This chain uses TRBV30 with TRBJ2-7, with a tentative D call TRBD2 (6 bases). This CDR3 has 12 amino acids. CDR1 is GTSNPN, CDR2 SVGIG, per germline (reference sequence). The V and J ends lost 0 bases and 7 bases respectively, with 10 bases between them. The CDR3 region is CAWSVKGGEQYF. The CDR3 coding sequence is TGTGCCTGGAGTGTAAAAGGAGGGGAGCAGTACTTC.